This T cell receptor beta chain was observed in a study of blood T cell repertoires in COVID-19. About the research overall: There were acute and convalescent COVID-19 samples, and they came from the United States, Italy and Spain. T cells, B-cell-depleted T cells, or PBMCs supplied cDNA or gDNA.

In the original analysis: Amplification with reference gene primers provided the estimates of nucleated cell counts. Clones were read by immunoSEQ multiplex PCR, and TCRdb kept only the in-frame ones, dropping some. V and J calls plus clone size are reproduced from that table; the DNA served to infer D and trimming. The repertoire holds tens of thousands of clones, with approximately 87% as singletons. The CDR3 has 15 amino acids. CDR1 SSHAT and CDR2 FNYEAQ come from the germline V gene (reference sequence). About this clone: Relative to the germline gene, one junction end is altered; a read error may explain this.

The sample taken for sequencing was peripheral blood. The source is a man between 50 and 59 years old with active COVID-19. This chain connects TRBV7-7 to TRBJ2-5, with TRBD2 identical over 11 bases. Here the CDR3 DNA reads TGTGCTAGCAGCTTAGCGGGAGGGCCCTGGGAGACCCAGTACTTC. The encoded protein is CASSLAGGPWETQYF.